This T cell receptor beta chain derives from a study of T cell changes during pregnancy in multiple sclerosis. V was cut by 2 bases and J by 7 bases, with 10 bases left in between. CDR1 is SGDLS, CDR2 YYNGEE, per germline. The length of the CDR3 is 14 residues. TCRdb keeps only in-frame clones here, not all; method: immunoSEQ multiplex PCR. The sample includes 65,000 to 85,000 clones, around 90% seen only once; the top ten take almost 0.3%. The source is a female donor with multiple sclerosis, enrolled in a pregnancy study. V is TRBV9 and J is TRBJ1-6, with D uncertain. The sample consisted of CD4+ T cells from peripheral blood mononuclear cells, taken after pregnancy. Here the CDR3 reads CASSVTETNSPLHF. The CDR3 region has the DNA TGTGCCAGCAGCGTTACAGAAACAAATTCACCCCTCCACTTT.